This TCR beta chain was identified during a study of T cell repertoires in cytomegalovirus infection. The overall study: Recently identified HLA-C-restricted CMV epitopes were among the peptides used. CMV infection together with matching HLA type was indicated by public TCR beta signatures.

With respect to this clonotype: Its target is not known. Compared with germline, one end of the junction differs, possibly owing to a read error.

Points from the study as a whole: The response measured ex vivo was dominated by TCR beta clonotypes (HLA-C-restricted and CMV-specific).

TCRdb reanalysed the reads using MiXCR and keeps one entry per CDR3 protein. The data show about 310,000 distinct CDR3 sequences, with roughly 25% seen just once and 13% held by the top ten. Germline V CDR1 and CDR2: SGHTA, FQGNSA. CDR3 length: 13 residues. This receptor was identified in a human donor in good health (CMV status not recorded). Some clones in this sample may be carry-over from other donors' samples. V usage is TRBV7-2 and J usage is TRBJ2-1; D may be TRBD2 (6 bases). This specimen was cultured PBMCs, taken from culture after CMV antigen stimulation. For the CDR3, the DNA is TGTGTCAGCACCGGGAGCTCCTACAATGAGCAGTTCTTC. Translated, it gives CVSTGSSYNEQFF.